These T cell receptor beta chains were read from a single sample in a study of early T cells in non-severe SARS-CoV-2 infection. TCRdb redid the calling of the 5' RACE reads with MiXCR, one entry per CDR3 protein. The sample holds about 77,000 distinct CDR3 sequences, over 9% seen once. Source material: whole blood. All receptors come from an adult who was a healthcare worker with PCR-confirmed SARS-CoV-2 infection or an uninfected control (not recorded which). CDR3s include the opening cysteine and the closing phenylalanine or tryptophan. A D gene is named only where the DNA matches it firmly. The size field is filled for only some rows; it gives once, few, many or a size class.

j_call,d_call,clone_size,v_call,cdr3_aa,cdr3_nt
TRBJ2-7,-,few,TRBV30,CAWSRSDSIYEQYF,TGTGCCTGGAGTAGGTCAGACAGTATCTACGAGCAGTACTTC
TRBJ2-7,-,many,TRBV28,CASSSRLGGLYEQYF,TGTGCCAGCAGTTCGCGACTTGGGGGGCTATACGAGCAGTACTTC
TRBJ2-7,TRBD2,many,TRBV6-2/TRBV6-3,CASSYVLAGPSYEQYF,TGTGCCAGCAGTTACGTCCTAGCGGGTCCCTCCTACGAGCAGTACTTC
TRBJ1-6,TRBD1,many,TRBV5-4,CASSLAPGQGANNSPLHF,TGTGCCAGCAGCTTGGCTCCGGGACAGGGGGCGAATAATTCACCCCTCCACTTT
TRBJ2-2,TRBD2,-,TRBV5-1,CASSAGLARAGTGELFF,TGCGCCAGCAGCGCGGGACTAGCGAGAGCGGGCACCGGGGAGCTGTTTTTT
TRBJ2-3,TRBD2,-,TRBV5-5,CASSFGLAGLGDTQYF,TGTGCCAGCAGCTTCGGACTAGCGGGATTGGGGGATACGCAGTATTTT
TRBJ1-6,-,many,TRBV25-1,CASSESIAVGGSPLHF,TGTGCCAGCAGTGAATCAATTGCAGTGGGGGGTTCACCCCTCCACTTT
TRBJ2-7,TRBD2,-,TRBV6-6,CASRAGTRYEQYF,TGTGCCAGCAGGGCCGGGACTAGATACGAGCAGTACTTC
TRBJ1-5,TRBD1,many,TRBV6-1,CASSGAQGAFQPQHF,TGTGCCAGCAGTGGGGCACAGGGGGCTTTTCAGCCCCAGCATTTT
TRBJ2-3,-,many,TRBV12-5,CASGLVEDTQYF,TGTGCTAGTGGTTTGGTTGAGGATACGCAGTATTTT
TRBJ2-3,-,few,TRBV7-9,CASRRPTDTQYF,TGTGCCAGCAGAAGACCGACGGATACGCAGTATTTT
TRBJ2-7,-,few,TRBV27,CASSLGSPYEQYF,TGTGCCAGCAGTTTGGGCAGTCCCTACGAGCAGTACTTC
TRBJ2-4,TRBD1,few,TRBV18,CASSPRDRGTIQYF,TGTGCCAGCTCACCTCGGGACAGGGGGACCATTCAGTACTTC
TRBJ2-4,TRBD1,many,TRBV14,CASSHRQGAKNIQYF,TGTGCCAGCAGCCATAGACAGGGGGCCAAAAACATTCAGTACTTC
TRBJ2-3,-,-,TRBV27,CASSQRTTSTDTQYF,TGTGCCAGCAGCCAGAGGACAACTAGCACAGATACGCAGTATTTT